This T cell receptor beta chain was captured in a study of metastatic and nonmetastatic thyroid tumors. Across the whole study: Across peripheral blood and tumor or nodule tissue samples taken from malignant and benign thyroid patients, the repertoires were compared with one another.

There are a few counts of this clone. Its antigen is still unknown. Every patient was untreated before thyroid surgery. V was cut by 5 bases and J by 2 bases, with 10 bases left in between. CDR3 length equals 13 residues. Germline CDR1 and CDR2: DFQATT and SNEGSKA (reference sequence). Authors' data handling: In papillary thyroid cancer, a distant-metastasis classifier was built using CDR3 differences across clinicopathological groups. TCRdb re-called the PCR reads through MiXCR. In this record, the V and J calls reflect TCRdb's handling and not the investigators' own analysis. The table records several thousand clones, approximately 31% of them present only once. Study results and caveats: Reports indicated that malignant thyroid tumors showed significantly higher TCR beta diversity than benign nodules did, in blood and tumor.

The chain uses TRBV20-1 and TRBJ1-3; D is unresolved. The receptor was derived from a female donor with papillary thyroid cancer or a benign thyroid nodule (not recorded which). Some clones in this sample may be carry-over from other donors' samples. Sequences were obtained from adjacent normal tissue. The CDR3 spells CSAGRTAGNTIYF. As DNA, the CDR3 is TGCAGTGCTGGAAGGACGGCTGGAAACACCATATATTTT.